This T cell receptor beta chain comes out of a study of neurological immune-mediated disorders. Note on this clonotype: Its target is unknown.

Study findings and constraints: HTLV-1-associated myelopathy had the most TCR clonal expansion, and multiple sclerosis had the least, less than healthy controls.

A blood bank in Maryland, USA, provided the volunteers who served as healthy controls. Where libraries were unsorted, they were derived from 2 million PBMCs stored at -80 degrees C. The V end was cut by 1 base, the J end by 4 bases, with 11 bases between. Germline V gene data show CDR1 as SGHRS and CDR2 as YFSETQ. CDR3 length: 15 residues. The cDNA was synthesized by means of template-switch 5'RACE, which was carried out with 10-nucleotide random UMIs. Each CDR3 protein gets one entry after TCRdb re-called the 5' RACE reads with MiXCR. Of about 50,000 distinct CDR3 sequences in the sample, 16% were seen once.

The sequenced material came from PBMCs. The TCR originated in a man aged 55 to 70 in good health. The chain couples TRBV5-1 to TRBJ2-2; no reliable D call. The CDR3 bases are TGCGCCAGCAGCTTGACGGGCCAAGGCACCGGGGAGCTGTTTTTT. This codes for CASSLTGQGTGELFF. The whole variable domain, remainder taken from reference TRBV5-1 and TRBJ2-2, is KAGVTQTPRYLIKTRGQQVTLSCSPISGHRSVSWYQQTPGQGLQFLFEYFSETQRNKGNFPGRFSGRQFSNSRSEMNVSTLELGDSALYLCASSLTGQGTGELFFGEGSRLTVL.